One sample yielded the 20 T cell receptor beta chains listed below, sequenced in a study of cytomegalovirus exposure and HLA in healthy donors (dated by TCRdb to 2017 to 2019). The method was the immunoSEQ multiplex PCR assay. The table was pulled from immuneACCESS by TCRdb, which kept in-frame rearrangements only. Such tables lose some clones; where checked, under half of the loss comes from unresolved V genes, and the rest has no known cause. This sample lists a few hundred thousand clones; about 91% were detected once. Just under 3% of the sample is taken by the ten largest. Sequenced material: PBMCs. The receptors stem from a woman aged 18 to 35 in good health and CMV-seronegative.

This chain uses TRBV27 with TRBJ1-1; TRBD1 matches 11 bases. The CDR3 spans 16 residues. The germline CDR1 and CDR2 sequences are MNHEY and SMNVEV (reference sequence). V trimming: 4 bases; J trimming: 1 base; junction bases outside the gene matches: 5. The CDR3 coding sequence is TGTGCCAGCAGTTCGATAGGGACAGGGGGGAACACTGAAGCTTTCTTT. It translates to CASSSIGTGGNTEAFF.

The CDR3 DNA reads TGTGCCAGCAGCTTAGTCGTGGACAGTTCAAAGGGCTACACCTTC. This sequence encodes CASSLVVDSSKGYTF. J is TRBJ1-2 and V is TRBV7-9; a weak D match, TRBD1 (6 bases). The ends were cut back, 1 base at V and 8 bases at J, with 17 bases in the middle. Germline-derived CDR1 and CDR2 are SEHNR and FQNEAQ (reference sequence). This CDR3 contains 15 residues.

This clone showed up just once. The chain carries TRBV28 and TRBJ2-7; 8 positions match TRBD1. The CDR3 spans 14 residues. Germline-derived CDR1 and CDR2 are MDHEN and SYDVKM. The ends lost 6 bases at V and 0 bases at J; junction bases unmatched: 4. In DNA form, the CDR3 reads TGTGCCAGCAGAAGACAGGGGCCCTCCTACGAGCAGTACTTC. It translates to CASRRQGPSYEQYF.

The chain employs TRBV5-4 and TRBJ2-1, with D perhaps matching TRBD1 (5 bases). From germline, CDR1 is SGHNT and CDR2 YYREEE (reference sequence). The CDR3 length is 13 residues. Trimming removed 1 base from V and 5 bases from J, with 7 bases in between. The CDR3 DNA reads TGTGCCAGCAGCTTGAGGGGCAACAATGAGCAGTTCTTC. Its protein product is CASSLRGNNEQFF.

The count of this clone is one. This chain connects TRBV5-6 to TRBJ2-3, with D possibly being TRBD1 (6 bases). Trimming removed 4 bases at V and 4 bases at J, with 13 bases between. The CDR3 consists of 14 residues. CDR1 is SGHDT, CDR2 YYEEEE, per germline. The CDR3 DNA follows: TGTGCCAGCAGCGCCACAGGGTTATCAGATACGCAGTATTTT. Encoded protein: CASSATGLSDTQYF.

The chain is built from TRBV28 and TRBJ2-3, with 12 positions matching TRBD2. The CDR3 is 19 residues long. The germline gives CDR1 MDHEN, CDR2 SYDVKM. V was clipped by 6 bases and J by 4 bases; unmatched bases: 17. The CDR3 protein is CASSTDRALAGGPPDTQYF. The CDR3 region has the DNA TGTGCCAGCAGCACAGACAGGGCTCTAGCGGGAGGGCCCCCAGATACGCAGTATTTT.

The V gene is TRBV23-1, the J gene TRBJ2-5; maybe TRBD2 (5 bases). TRBV23-1 is treated as an ORF (open reading frame) with a function not yet certain. CDR3 length: 14 amino acids. V lost 2 bases, J lost 2 bases, and 9 bases lay in between. Here the CDR3 DNA reads TGCGCCAGCAGTCAAGACGGGGATCAAGAGACCCAGTACTTC. Protein: CASSQDGDQETQYF.

The V and J genes are TRBV27 and TRBJ1-2, with 8 bases lining up with TRBD1. V was clipped by 6 bases and J by 4 bases; unmatched bases: 10. The CDR3 is made up of 15 amino acids. Looked up from germline, CDR1 is MNHEY and CDR2 is SMNVEV (reference sequence). CDR3 DNA sequence: TGTGCCAGCAGATCCCTGAGACAGGGGATCTATGGCTACACCTTC. It is translated as CASRSLRQGIYGYTF.

The chain is built from TRBV28 and TRBJ1-1; 7 bases agree with TRBD1. Germline CDR1 MDHEN, CDR2 SYDVKM. The CDR3 contains 13 residues. J was trimmed by 7 bases and V by 6 bases; bases with no gene match: 8. CDR3 sequence: CASSLQGYREAFF. The CDR3 DNA is TGTGCCAGCAGCCTACAGGGGTACCGTGAAGCTTTCTTT.

The chain joins TRBV11-2 to TRBJ2-7; D remains ambiguous. This CDR3 comprises 12 residues. Trimming shortened V by 8 bases and J by 2 bases, and 10 bases separated the two germline ends. Looked up from germline, CDR1 is SGHAT and CDR2 is FQNNGV. CDR3 protein: CASPWATYEQYF. CDR3 coding DNA: TGTGCCAGCCCCTGGGCAACCTACGAGCAGTACTTC. The variable domain in full, with the rest retrieved from reference TRBV11-2 and TRBJ2-7, is EAGVAQSPRYKIIEKRQSVAFWCNPISGHATLYWYQQILGQGPKLLIQFQNNGVVDDSQLPKDRFSAERLKGVDSTLKIQPAKLEDSAVYLCASPWATYEQYFGPGTRLTVT.

The J gene is TRBJ1-4, the V gene TRBV27, with 8 bases that match TRBD1. The CDR3 is made up of 15 amino acids. The germline V gene has CDR1 MNHEY and CDR2 SMNVEV (reference sequence). J was trimmed by 5 bases and V by 6 bases; bases with no gene match: 8. CDR3 nucleotide sequence: TGTGCCAGCAGGATGACAGGGGCCCTAAATGAAAAACTGTTTTTT. It specifies CASRMTGALNEKLFF.

The chain recombines TRBV28 with TRBJ1-5; 8 bases are a match to TRBD1. The germline gives CDR1 MDHEN, CDR2 SYDVKM. The CDR3 sequence is 17 residues long. Trimming at V came to 7 bases and at J to 1 base, leaving 12 bases not matched to a gene. CDR3 protein: CASTQGQAPKSNQPQHF. In DNA form, the CDR3 reads TGTGCCAGCACCCAGGGACAGGCACCAAAAAGCAATCAGCCCCAGCATTTT.

The gene calls are TRBV5-4 and TRBJ1-1; no clear D. Deletions cut 5 bases from V and 1 base from J, with 15 bases between. The CDR3 contains 15 residues. Germline loops: CDR1 SGHNT, CDR2 YYREEE (reference sequence). The CDR3 DNA reads as TGTGCCAGCAGTCCCCCCGCTTGGCCGAACACTGAAGCTTTCTTT. This encodes CASSPPAWPNTEAFF.

The chain is built from TRBV4-1 and TRBJ2-2, with D possibly TRBD2 on 6 matching bases. The CDR3 sequence is 16 residues long. The germline gives CDR1 MGHRA, CDR2 YSYEKL. With 0 bases removed from V and 4 bases from J, the gap between germline ends came to 12 bases. The CDR3 region has the DNA TGCGCCAGCAGCCAAGAGTTCAGGGAGGCCACCGGGGAGCTGTTTTTT. Translating gives CASSQEFREATGELFF.

The rearrangement joins TRBV6-1 to TRBJ2-3, with 9 bases that match TRBD2. Losses at the gene ends were 6 bases for V and 4 bases for J; bases not matched to a gene: 5. The germline gives CDR1 MNHNS, CDR2 SASEGT. The CDR3 contains 14 residues. The CDR3 DNA follows: TGTGCCAGCAGCATAGCGGGAGTCCCAGATACGCAGTATTTT. Its translation: CASSIAGVPDTQYF.

This chain connects TRBV9 to TRBJ1-1; TRBD1 agrees at 8 bases. CDR1 and CDR2 from the germline V gene are SGDLS and YYNGEE. The CDR3 consists of 14 residues. J was trimmed by 8 bases and V by 0 bases; bases with no gene match: 6. The CDR3 reads CASSVDLRGLEAFF. For the CDR3, the DNA is TGTGCCAGCAGCGTAGACCTCAGGGGGCTGGAAGCTTTCTTT.

The rearrangement uses TRBV20-1 and TRBJ2-3, with D hard to call. The length of the CDR3 is 11 residues. Trimming took off 1 base at V and 6 bases at J, with 5 bases between the two ends. Germline-derived CDR1 and CDR2 are DFQATT and SNEGSKA (reference sequence). CDR3 region: CSARVGDTQYF. Here the CDR3 DNA reads TGCAGTGCTAGAGTCGGGGATACGCAGTATTTT.

This clone has just one count. V is TRBV19 and J is TRBJ1-1; 7 bases agree with TRBD1. Germline V CDR1 and CDR2: LNHDA, SQIVND (reference sequence). CDR3 size: 15 residues. V shed 5 bases, J shed 0 bases, and the junction held 6 bases outside the gene matches. The CDR3 loop is CASSRHRGVNTEAFF. The CDR3 DNA reads as TGTGCCAGTAGTCGCCACAGGGGCGTGAACACTGAAGCTTTCTTT.

This chain links TRBV10-3 with TRBJ2-1, with a possible D match to TRBD1 (6 bases). Looked up from germline, CDR1 is ENHRY and CDR2 is SYGVKD. The germline V and J ends were trimmed by 6 bases and 5 bases, with 14 bases remaining between them. This CDR3 is built from 14 residues. CDR3 in DNA: TGTGCCATCAGCATCGGGACAAAACACAATGAGCAGTTCTTC. Protein: CAISIGTKHNEQFF.

The rearrangement joins TRBV5-1 to TRBJ2-7; D may be TRBD1 (6 bases). The CDR3 sequence is 13 residues long. V was trimmed by 2 bases and J by 1 base, leaving 7 bases between them. The germline V gene encodes CDR1 SGHRS and CDR2 YFSETQ. This chain's CDR3 is CASSFQGSYEQYF. DNA of the CDR3: TGCGCCAGCAGCTTCCAGGGGTCCTACGAGCAGTACTTC. Combining the CDR3 with reference TRBV5-1 and TRBJ2-7 gives the whole variable domain KAGVTQTPRYLIKTRGQQVTLSCSPISGHRSVSWYQQTPGQGLQFLFEYFSETQRNKGNFPGRFSGRQFSNSRSEMNVSTLELGDSALYLCASSFQGSYEQYFGPGTRLTVT.